The present TCR beta chain was sequenced within a study of blood T cell repertoires in COVID-19. Study details: Acute-phase and convalescent COVID-19 samples originated in the United States, Italy and Spain. PBMCs, B-cell-depleted T cells, or T cells provided the cDNA or gDNA that made up the material.

Source study methods: Amplifying reference gene primers gave estimates of nucleated cell counts. TCRdb's copy holds only in-frame clones and misses some; the assay was immunoSEQ multiplex PCR. V, J and clone size were drawn from that table, and D and trimming were deduced from the DNA. The repertoire holds 250,000 to 350,000 clones, with around 85% as singletons. Per the germline V gene, CDR1 is SGDLS and CDR2 is YYNGEE. The germline V and J ends were trimmed by 0 bases and 0 bases, with 7 bases remaining between them. There are 15 residues in the CDR3. The V gene is TRBV9, the J gene TRBJ1-5; D is unclear. This receptor was identified in a woman aged 45-65 years with active or convalescent COVID-19. Material for sequencing was peripheral blood. The CDR3 protein is CASSVDTSSNQPQHF. Here the CDR3 DNA reads TGTGCCAGCAGCGTAGACACGTCTAGCAATCAGCCCCAGCATTTT.